This record looks at one T cell receptor beta chain sequence and its context. These data originate in a study of regulatory T cells in long-lasting Graves disease. TCR beta libraries were built with iRepertoire HTBI primers and Arm-PCR of CDR3 regions. Per the original data handling: Identified across the samples were 55 to 75 TRBV segments and roughly 13 TRBJ segments. TCRdb fed the multiplex PCR reads into MiXCR, producing one record per CDR3 protein. TCRdb, not the authors, supplied the V and J calls. Of fewer than 400,000 distinct CDR3 sequences detected, about 19% appear once; the ten largest clones hold 29%. As to time point: persistent/refractory GD, antithyroid drugs over 5 years with positive TRAb. The TCR library was made from RNA extracted from PBMCs. Peripheral blood, 7 to 10 milliliters per patient, was collected in EDTA tubes. The source material was peripheral blood mononuclear cells (PBMCs), sampled when the disease was refractory, from a patient treated with antithyroid drugs. The receptor comes from a female donor with Graves disease.

Here the CDR3 DNA reads TGTGCCAGCAGCGCGGGGGGGGCCAAGGACAAAAACATTCAGTACTTC. Encoded protein: CASSAGGAKDKNIQYF. The chain has TRBV5-4 and TRBJ2-4, with 9 bases identical to TRBD2. The germline V gene encodes CDR1 SGHNT and CDR2 YYREEE (reference sequence). This CDR3 is built from 16 residues. V was pared by 4 bases and J by 3 bases, with 8 bases of the junction left unmatched. Supplemented by reference TRBV5-4 and TRBJ2-4, the full variable domain reads ETGVTQSPTHLIKTRGQQVTLRCSSQSGHNTVSWYQQALGQGPQFIFQYYREEENGRGNFPPRFSGLQFPNYSSELNVNALELDDSALYLCASSAGGAKDKNIQYFGAGTRLSVL.